Listed here are 10 T cell receptor beta chains from one sample, sequenced in a study of HIV-infected children after antiretroviral therapy interruption. Treatment: PENTA 11 planned treatment interruption arm or continuous ART arm. The TCR library was built from RNA with a 3' RACE protocol and unique molecular identifiers. Each CDR3 protein gets one entry after TCRdb re-called the 3' RACE reads with MiXCR. The sample consists of more than 85,000 distinct CDR3 sequences, around 6.9% of them appearing once. The sample in question was CD45RA+ CD4+ T cells from PBMCs, pooled from several time points, obtained from a donor given antiretroviral therapy, either interrupted or continuous. As to subset: naive CD4+ CD45RA+ CD45RO- T cells. The receptors here all came from a pool of human donors with HIV.

This clonotype was seen repeatedly, ten times or more. This chain joins TRBV10-2 and TRBJ1-2, with 8 bases fitting TRBD1. CDR1 and CDR2 (germline): WSHSY, SAAADI. The CDR3 runs 14 residues. The V and J ends lost 4 bases and 4 bases, in that order; junction bases with no gene match: 5. The CDR3 DNA sequence: TGCGCCAGCAGTGGGGGGACAGGCCCCTATGGCTACACCTTC. Translated, it gives CASSGGTGPYGYTF.

This clonotype was detected ten times or more. V is TRBV7-9 and J is TRBJ2-7, with 7 bases aligning to TRBD2. The CDR3 runs 17 residues. Trimming cost V 5 bases and J 0 bases; bases outside gene matches: 13. Germline-derived CDR1 and CDR2 are SEHNR and FQNEAQ (reference sequence). The CDR3 DNA follows: TGTGCCAGCAGCCCCACCGTAGCGGGCCGGAGCTCCTACGAGCAGTACTTC. Its translation: CASSPTVAGRSSYEQYF.

This clonotype came up many times. The CDR3, as DNA: TGTGCTAGTGGTCAAAGCCCTCAGGGTGGCCCCCAGGTCGCCGGGGAGCTGTTTTTT. This encodes CASGQSPQGGPQVAGELFF. The chain links TRBV12-5 to TRBJ2-2, with D tentatively TRBD1 (5 bases). The CDR3 is 19 amino acids. From germline, CDR1 is LGHNT and CDR2 FRNRAP. With 5 bases removed from V and 6 bases from J, the gap between germline ends came to 28 bases. The variable domain in full, with the rest retrieved from reference TRBV12-5 and TRBJ2-2, is DARVTQTPRHKVTEMGQEVTMRCQPILGHNTVFWYRQTMMQGLELLAYFRNRAPLDDSGMPKDRFSAEMPDATLATLKIQPSEPRDSAVYFCASGQSPQGGPQVAGELFFGEGSRLTVL.

This clonotype appeared many times. The CDR3 is CAWKGGVRGASGELFF. CDR3 coding DNA: TGTGCCTGGAAGGGAGGGGTCAGGGGGGCGTCCGGGGAGCTGTTTTTT. The chain combines TRBV30 with TRBJ2-2; perhaps D is TRBD1 or TRBD2 (7 bases each). The CDR3 length is 16 residues. The germline V gene has CDR1 GTSNPN and CDR2 SVGIG (reference sequence). Trimming took off 4 bases at V and 6 bases at J, with 21 bases between the two ends. The full variable domain, completed using reference TRBV30 and TRBJ2-2, is SQTIHQWPATLVQPVGSPLSLECTVEGTSNPNLYWYRQAAGRGLQLLFYSVGIGQISSEVPQNLSASRPQDRQFILSSKKLLLSDSGFYLCAWKGGVRGASGELFFGEGSRLTVL.

This chain links TRBV5-1 with TRBJ2-1; perhaps TRBD2 as D (6 bases). CDR1 is SGHRS and CDR2 is YFSETQ in the germline V gene. CDR3 length equals 13 residues. The ends were cut back, 7 bases at V and 7 bases at J, with 15 bases in the middle. CDR3 loop: CASRATSANEQFF. The CDR3 DNA sequence: TGCGCCAGCCGGGCGACTAGTGCTAATGAGCAGTTCTTC.

In this sample, this clonotype turned up many times. Here the CDR3 reads CASSISANTEAFF. In DNA form, the CDR3 reads TGTGCCAGTAGTATTTCGGCTAACACTGAAGCTTTCTTT. V gene TRBV19 combines with J gene TRBJ1-1; D unresolved. Trimming took 3 bases from V and 2 from J, leaving 7 bases between them. Germline V gene data show CDR1 as LNHDA and CDR2 as SQIVND (reference sequence). The CDR3 loop spans 13 amino acids.

The sample holds many counts of this clonotype. This chain links TRBV5-4 with TRBJ2-7; D is unresolved. Per germline, CDR1 SGHNT and CDR2 YYREEE (reference sequence). This CDR3 spans 11 amino acids. V lost 2 bases to trimming and J lost 5 bases, with 5 bases between them. CDR3: CASSLGHEQYF. Here the CDR3 DNA reads TGTGCCAGCAGCTTAGGTCACGAGCAGTACTTC.

This clonotype has ten or more counts. The chain carries TRBV7-2 and TRBJ2-5, with 7 bases identical to TRBD2. The length of the CDR3 is 16 residues. Germline V CDR1 and CDR2: SGHTA, FQGNSA. V trimming: 5 bases; J trimming: 1 base; junction bases outside the gene matches: 10. CDR3 region: CASSPKRDHSQETQYF. In nucleotides, the CDR3 is TGTGCCAGCAGCCCCAAGCGGGACCATTCCCAAGAGACCCAGTACTTC.

This clonotype was seen many times. The chain combines TRBV10-3 with TRBJ1-1, with 12 bases lining up with TRBD1. V lost 10 bases to trimming and J lost 0 bases; unmatched junction nucleotides: 15. Per germline, CDR1 ENHRY and CDR2 SYGVKD. This CDR3 has 18 amino acids. CDR3: CATYGDRGPLGMNTEAFF. In DNA form, the CDR3 reads TGTGCCACCTACGGGGACAGGGGGCCCCTTGGGATGAACACTGAAGCTTTCTTT.

This clonotype was detected ten times or more. This chain joins TRBV30 and TRBJ1-1, with D uncertain. Germline loops: CDR1 GTSNPN, CDR2 SVGIG (reference sequence). V was cut by 3 bases and J by 0 bases, with 8 bases left in between. This CDR3 has 13 amino acids. This CDR3 is CAWSKDMNTEAFF. CDR3 DNA: TGTGCCTGGAGCAAGGATATGAACACTGAAGCTTTCTTT.